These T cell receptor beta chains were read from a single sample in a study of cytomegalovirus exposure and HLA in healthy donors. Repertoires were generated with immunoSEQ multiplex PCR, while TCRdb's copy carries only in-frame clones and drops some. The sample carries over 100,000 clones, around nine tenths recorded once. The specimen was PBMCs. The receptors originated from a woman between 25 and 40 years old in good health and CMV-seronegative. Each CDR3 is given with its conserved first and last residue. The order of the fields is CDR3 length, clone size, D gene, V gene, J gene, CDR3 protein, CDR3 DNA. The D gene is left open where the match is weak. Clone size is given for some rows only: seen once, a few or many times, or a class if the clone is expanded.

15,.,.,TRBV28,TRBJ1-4,CASSLWQATNEKLFF,TGTGCCAGCAGTTTATGGCAGGCGACTAATGAAAAACTGTTTTTT
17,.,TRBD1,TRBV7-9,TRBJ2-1,CASSSPPTGSSYNEQFF,TGTGCCAGCAGCTCCCCCCCGACAGGGAGCTCCTACAATGAGCAGTTCTTC
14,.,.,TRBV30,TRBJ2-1,CAWTGRGPYNEQFF,TGTGCCTGGACGGGCAGGGGCCCCTACAATGAGCAGTTCTTC
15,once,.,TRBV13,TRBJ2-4,CASSLVGQAKNIQYF,TGTGCCAGCAGCTTAGTTGGGCAAGCCAAAAACATTCAGTACTTC
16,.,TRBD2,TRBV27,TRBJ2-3,CASSLMLGLAGETQYF,TGTGCCAGCAGTTTAATGTTAGGGCTAGCGGGGGAAACGCAGTATTTT
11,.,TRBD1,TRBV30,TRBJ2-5,CASGTGETQYF,TGTGCCTCTGGGACAGGAGAGACCCAGTACTTC
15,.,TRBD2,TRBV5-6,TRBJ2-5,CASSGVTSGISEQYF,TGTGCCAGCAGCGGGGTGACTAGCGGGATAAGTGAGCAGTACTTC
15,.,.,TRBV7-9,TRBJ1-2,CASSPVQGPDYGYTF,TGTGCCAGCAGCCCGGTGCAGGGGCCGGACTATGGCTACACCTTC
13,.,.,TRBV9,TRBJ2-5,CASSVHLQETQYF,TGTGCCAGCAGCGTTCACCTTCAGGAGACCCAGTACTTC
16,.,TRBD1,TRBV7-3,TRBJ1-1,CASSLSRGQGNTEAFF,TGTGCCAGCAGCTTAAGCCGGGGACAGGGGAACACTGAAGCTTTCTTT
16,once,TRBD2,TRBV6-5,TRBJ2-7,CASSYGAGGRHYEQYF,TGTGCCAGCAGTTACGGCGCGGGAGGGCGGCACTACGAGCAGTACTTC
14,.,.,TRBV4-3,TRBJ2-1,CASSQAGSYNEQFF,TGCGCCAGCAGCCAAGCCGGGAGTTACAATGAGCAGTTCTTC
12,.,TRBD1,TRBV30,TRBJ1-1,CASDRGRGEAFF,TGTGCCTCGGACAGGGGAAGAGGTGAAGCTTTCTTT
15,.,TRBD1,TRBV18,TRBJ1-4,CASSPRGRPNEKLFF,TGTGCCAGCTCACCCAGGGGGCGGCCAAATGAAAAACTGTTTTTT
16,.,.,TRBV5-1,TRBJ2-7,CASSFGSLLNSYEQYF,TGCGCCAGCAGCTTTGGGAGCCTATTGAACTCCTACGAGCAGTACTTC
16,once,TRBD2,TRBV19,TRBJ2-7,CASSIRLAGDLYEQYF,TGTGCCAGTAGTATTAGGCTAGCGGGGGACCTCTACGAGCAGTACTTC
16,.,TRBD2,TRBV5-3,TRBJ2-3,CARSWERLAFLDTQYF,TGTGCCAGAAGCTGGGAGCGACTAGCTTTCTTAGATACGCAGTATTTT
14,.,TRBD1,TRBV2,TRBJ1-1,CASSEGRTGFEAFF,TGTGCCAGCAGTGAAGGAAGGACAGGGTTTGAAGCTTTCTTT
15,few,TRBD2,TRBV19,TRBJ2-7,CASSHGLGDSYEQYF,TGTGCCAGTAGTCACGGACTAGGGGACTCCTACGAGCAGTACTTC
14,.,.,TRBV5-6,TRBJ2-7,CASSTGLNSYEQYF,TGTGCCAGCAGCACGGGACTCAATTCCTACGAGCAGTACTTC
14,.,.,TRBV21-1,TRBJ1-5,CASTPGTGGQPQHF,TGTGCCAGCACCCCCGGGACAGGGGGTCAGCCCCAGCATTTT
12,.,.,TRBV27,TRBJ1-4,CASSAHNEKLFF,TGTGCCAGCAGTGCGCATAATGAAAAACTGTTTTTT